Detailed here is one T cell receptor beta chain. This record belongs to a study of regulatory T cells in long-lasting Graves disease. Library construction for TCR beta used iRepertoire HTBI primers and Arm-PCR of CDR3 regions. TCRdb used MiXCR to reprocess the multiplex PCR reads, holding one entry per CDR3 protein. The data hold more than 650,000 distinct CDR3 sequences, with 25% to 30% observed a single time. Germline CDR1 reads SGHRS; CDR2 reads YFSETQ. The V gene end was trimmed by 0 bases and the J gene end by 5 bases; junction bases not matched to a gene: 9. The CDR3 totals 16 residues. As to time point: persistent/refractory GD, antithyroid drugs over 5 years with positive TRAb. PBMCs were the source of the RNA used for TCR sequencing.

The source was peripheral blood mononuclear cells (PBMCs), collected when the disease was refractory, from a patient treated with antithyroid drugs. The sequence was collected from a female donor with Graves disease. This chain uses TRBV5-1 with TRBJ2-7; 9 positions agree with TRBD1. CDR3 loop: CASSLAFGQGSDEQYF. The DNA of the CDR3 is TGCGCCAGCAGCTTGGCCTTCGGACAGGGGTCGGACGAGCAGTACTTC.